At least ten counts were recorded for the clone carrying this T cell receptor (beta chain). What it binds is not known. The data were taken from a study of early T cells in non-severe SARS-CoV-2 infection. Individual cDNA molecules were tagged with unique molecular identifiers. TCRdb itself ran the 5' RACE reads through MiXCR, one entry per CDR3 protein. Among about 71,000 distinct CDR3 sequences listed, around an eighth were seen once. The V gene end was trimmed by 1 base and the J gene end by 6 bases; junction bases not matched to a gene: 4. CDR3 length: 14 residues. Per the germline V gene, CDR1 is MDHEN and CDR2 is SYDVKM. Findings and limits, study-wide: Anti-spike CD8 specificities were favored by VDJdb matching, whose results missed private and CD4 specificities.

Sequencing used whole blood, obtained at baseline. The chain recombines TRBV28 with TRBJ2-7, with 9 bases that match TRBD2. This receptor was identified in an adult who was a healthcare worker with PCR-confirmed SARS-CoV-2 infection or an uninfected control (not recorded which). The CDR3 nucleotides are TGTGCCAGCAGTTTATTCCCAGCGGGGGGCGAGCAGTACTTC. This sequence encodes CASSLFPAGGEQYF.